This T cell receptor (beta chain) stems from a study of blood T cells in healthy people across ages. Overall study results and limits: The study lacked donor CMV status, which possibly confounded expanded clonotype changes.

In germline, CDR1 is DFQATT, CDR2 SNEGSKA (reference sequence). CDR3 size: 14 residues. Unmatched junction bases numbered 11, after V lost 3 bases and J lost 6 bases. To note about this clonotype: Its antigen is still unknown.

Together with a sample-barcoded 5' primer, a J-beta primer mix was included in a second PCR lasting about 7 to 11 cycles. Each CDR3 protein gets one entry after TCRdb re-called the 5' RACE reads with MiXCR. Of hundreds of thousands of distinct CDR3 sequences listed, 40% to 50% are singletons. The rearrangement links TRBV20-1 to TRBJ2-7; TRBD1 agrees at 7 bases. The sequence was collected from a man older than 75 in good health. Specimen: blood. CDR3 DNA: TGCAGTGCTAGGGAGGACAGGCTTTACCGCGAGCAGTACTTC. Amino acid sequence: CSAREDRLYREQYF.